This TCR beta chain was obtained from a study of T cells after posttransplantation cyclophosphamide. Concerning this clone itself: The antigen remains unidentified.

Busulfan-fludarabine conditioning, marrow transplant, and cyclophosphamide on days +3 and +4 were administered. Study-wide points: Later post-transplant blood repertoires were often dominated by donor CD8+ memory clones. Skin or GI-infiltrating T cells shared few TRB sequences with blood. After PTCy, TRB diversity resembled that of CNI/methotrexate controls.

Sequenced by immunoSEQ multiplex PCR; TCRdb stores in-frame clones only, minus some. The data show about 10,000 clones, roughly 80% seen once. The CDR3 has 15 amino acids. With V trimmed by 2 bases and J by 1 base, 3 bases remained unmatched. Germline CDR1 and CDR2: KGHSH and LQKENI. The specimen comprised PBMCs, sampled approximately 2,000 days after a stem cell transplant with posttransplant cyclophosphamide. This sequence joins TRBV18 and TRBJ2-3; TRBD1 matches 7 bases. The sequence came from a female patient between 40 and 50 years old who received an allogeneic stem cell transplant from a related donor, was CMV-positive, and had no GVHD. Some T cells may arise from the graft donor. Here the CDR3 reads CASSPKGARTDTQYF. In DNA form, the CDR3 reads TGTGCCAGCTCACCAAAGGGGGCGCGCACAGATACGCAGTATTTT.